The 3 T cell receptor beta chains given below trace back to one sample, sequenced in a study of blood T cell repertoires in COVID-19. TCRdb's copy holds only in-frame clones and misses some; the assay was immunoSEQ multiplex PCR. Of about 72,000 clones in the sample, roughly 87% were seen once. The specimen sequenced was peripheral blood. The receptors stem from a human donor in a cohort sampled during active COVID-19.

With respect to this clone: A read error may account for a junction end that differs from germline. The chain carries TRBV7-9 and TRBJ1-2; D ambiguous. There are 11 residues in the CDR3. Per the germline V gene, CDR1 is SEHNR and CDR2 is FQNEAQ (reference sequence). CDR3 protein: CASRLDGGYTF. CDR3 nucleotide sequence: TGTGCCAGCAGATTAGACGGGGGCTACACCTTC.

The chain joins TRBV18 to TRBJ1-3; possible D gene TRBD1, 6 bases. The V gene lost 6 bases and the J gene lost 1 base, with 13 bases spanning the gap. Per germline, CDR1 KGHSH and CDR2 LQKENI. The length of the CDR3 is 15 residues. In nucleotides, the CDR3 is TGTGCCAGCTCGTCGTCACAGGGATCTGGAAACACCATATATTTT. This translates into CASSSSQGSGNTIYF.

The chain joins TRBV4-1 to TRBJ1-2; maybe TRBD1 (6 bases). Germline V CDR1 and CDR2: MGHRA, YSYEKL. V dropped 0 bases and J dropped 3 bases, with 14 bases sitting between them. The CDR3 contains 16 residues. The CDR3 bases are TGCGCCAGCAGCCAAGAGTGGTCAGGGGTATACTATGGCTACACCTTC. Encoded protein: CASSQEWSGVYYGYTF.